This note documents a single T cell receptor beta chain sequence. The data derive from a study of identical twins. TCRdb re-analysed the 5' RACE reads in MiXCR, keeping a single row per CDR3 protein. Among roughly 1,500,000 distinct CDR3 sequences listed, about 30% were seen once. This receptor was identified in a newborn girl in good health. The sequencing input was cord blood.

The CDR3 nucleotides read TGCAGTGCTAGAGATCGAGCGGGAGAGGGAGAGACCCAGTACTTC. Its protein is CSARDRAGEGETQYF. This chain connects TRBV20-1 to TRBJ2-5, with 8 bases matching TRBD2. CDR1 and CDR2 from the germline V gene are DFQATT and SNEGSKA (reference sequence). The CDR3 spans 15 residues. V trimming: 0 bases; J trimming: 4 bases; junction bases outside the gene matches: 7.